Sequencing of this T cell receptor beta chain was carried out in a study of blood T cell repertoires in COVID-19 (dated by TCRdb to 2020 to 2021). Broadly, across the study: Samples from collaborators originated in the United States, Italy and Spain and spanned both the acute and convalescent phases of COVID-19. Samples came from the ongoing ImmuneRACE study (first 160 participants) plus 1,254 subjects from 6 global collaborators. Deeply sampled blood TCRbeta repertoires from subjects exposed to, actively infected with, or recovered from COVID-19 were included in the dataset. The sample metadata nearly always contained a de-identified subject ID, COVID-19 status, age in years and sex. Where available, HLA class I and class II types were obtained from metadata supplied by the sample provider rather than from assay-based typing. The repertoires were released in a freely available public database meant as a resource for research on the immune response to SARS-CoV-2. The material from the prospective study consisted of cDNA or gDNA derived from T cells, B-cell-depleted T cells, or PBMCs.

TCRbeta CDR3 regions were amplified from genomic DNA using the immunoSEQ Assay, a bias-controlled multiplex PCR. On the authors' methods: The number of nucleated cells in each sample was estimated by amplification of reference gene primers within the assay. To quantify the absolute abundance of each unique TCRbeta CDR3 rearrangement, sequence reads were collapsed and filtered. Productive Simpson clonality was computed per sample as the square root of Simpson's diversity index over productive rearrangements. This immuneACCESS table, as held by TCRdb, lists in-frame sequences with V and J called but not all clones. Of the missing ones, under half trace to an unresolved V gene in checked studies; the others have no known cause. V, J and clone size were drawn from that table, and D and trimming were deduced from the DNA. The sample table lists approximately 100,000 clones, about 80% of them with a count of one. Roughly 25% of the sample goes to the ten largest clones.

V is reduced by 9 bases and J by 1 base, leaving a spacing of 14 bases between them. The CDR3 runs 14 amino acids, cysteine and phenylalanine included. The retained sequence is limited to the CDR3, 42 bases, with the frame set at the first base. According to the germline V gene, CDR1 reads SGHNT and CDR2 reads YENEEA. The sample holds one count of this clone. Which antigen it targets is not known. It has no much larger one-base neighbor in the sample; base qualities were not kept. The collaborating institutions used their own protocols to collect whole blood in K2EDTA tubes. For TCRbeta analysis, collaborator samples were shipped as frozen whole blood, as isolated PBMCs, or as DNA extracted from either sample type. Findings and caveats that apply to the study as a whole: Clinical and demographic metadata were provided uncurated, with the amount varying by source and participant.

The chain links TRBV11-3 with TRBJ2-3; the D gene is perhaps TRBD2, on 6 matching bases. What was sequenced was peripheral blood. The clonotype comes from a man aged 70-80 years with acute or convalescent COVID-19. The CDR3 region has the sequence CASKSSGGTDTQYF. In nucleotides, the sequence is TGTGCCAGTAAGAGTAGCGGTGGCACAGATACGCAGTATTTT.